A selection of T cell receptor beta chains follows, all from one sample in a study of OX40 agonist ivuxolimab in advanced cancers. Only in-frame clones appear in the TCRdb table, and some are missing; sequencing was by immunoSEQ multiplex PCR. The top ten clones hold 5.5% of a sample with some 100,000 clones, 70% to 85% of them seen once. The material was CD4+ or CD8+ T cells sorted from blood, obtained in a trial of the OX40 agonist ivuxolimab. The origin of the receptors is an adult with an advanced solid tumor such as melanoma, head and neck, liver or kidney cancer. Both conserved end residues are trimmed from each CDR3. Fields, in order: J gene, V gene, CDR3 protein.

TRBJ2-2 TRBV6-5 ASSHPQATGELF
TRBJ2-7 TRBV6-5 ASSSGLAGYPYEQY
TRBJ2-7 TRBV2 ASSDRLSSYEQY
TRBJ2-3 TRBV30 AWTQPELGDTQY
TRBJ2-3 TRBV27 ASSFTSGRVDTQY
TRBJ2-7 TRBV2 ASSESFLLSYEQY
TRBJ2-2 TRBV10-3 AISAGFERTGELF
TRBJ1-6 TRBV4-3 ASSQDRESSNSPLH
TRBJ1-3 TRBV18 ASSPPTGTGNTIY
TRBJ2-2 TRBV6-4 ASGKGATGELF
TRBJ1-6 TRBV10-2 ASNWGIYSPLH
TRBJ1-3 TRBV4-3 ASSPTGNTIY
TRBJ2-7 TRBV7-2 ASSLTTSAVYEQY
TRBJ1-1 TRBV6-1 ASSALGNTEAF
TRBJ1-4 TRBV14 ASSQGFNEKLF
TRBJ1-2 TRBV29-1 SAREGDYGYT
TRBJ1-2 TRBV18 ASSPSGRGSDGYT
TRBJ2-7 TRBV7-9 ASSLGGQGGEQY
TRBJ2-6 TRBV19 ASSIARGGANVLT
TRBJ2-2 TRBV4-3 ASSQGANTGELF
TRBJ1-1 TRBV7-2 ASSLRAGGAEAF
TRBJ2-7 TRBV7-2 ASRPDSYSYEQY